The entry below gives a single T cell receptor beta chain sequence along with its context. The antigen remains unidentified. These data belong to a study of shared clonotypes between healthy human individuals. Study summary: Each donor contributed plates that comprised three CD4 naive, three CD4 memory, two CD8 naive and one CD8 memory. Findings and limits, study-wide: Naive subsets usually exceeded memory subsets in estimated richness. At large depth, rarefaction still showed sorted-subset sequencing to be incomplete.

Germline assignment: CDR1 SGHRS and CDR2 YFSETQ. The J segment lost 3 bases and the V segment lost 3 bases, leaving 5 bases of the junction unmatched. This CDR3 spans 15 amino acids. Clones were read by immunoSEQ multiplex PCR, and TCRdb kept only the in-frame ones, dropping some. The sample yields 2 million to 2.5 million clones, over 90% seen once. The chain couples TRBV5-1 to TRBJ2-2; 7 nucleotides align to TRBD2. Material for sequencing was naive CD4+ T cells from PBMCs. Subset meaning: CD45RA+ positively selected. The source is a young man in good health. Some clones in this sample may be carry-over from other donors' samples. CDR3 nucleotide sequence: TGCGCCAGCAGCTCCATTCGGGGGGACACCGGGGAGCTGTTTTTT. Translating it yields CASSSIRGDTGELFF.